This is a list of T cell receptor beta chains from one sample in a study of prognosis after radiotherapy for stage I lung cancer. In TCRdb, the multiplex PCR reads were re-called with MiXCR into one record per CDR3 protein. The table includes more than 15,000 distinct CDR3 sequences, about a sixth detected once. The sample in question was PBMCs, obtained before or after stereotactic body radiation therapy (not recorded which). These receptor sequences come from a donor over 45 with non-small cell lung cancer. Each CDR3 is given with its conserved first and last residue. D genes are given only for firm matches. Some rows have no size entry. The others give once, few or many, or a class for an expanded clone.

v_call: TRBV30
j_call: TRBJ1-2
d_call: TRBD1
clone_size: -
cdr3_aa: CAWRQGFLYGYTF
cdr3_nt: TGTGCCTGGAGACAGGGGTTCCTCTATGGCTACACCTTC

v_call: TRBV4-1
j_call: TRBJ1-1
d_call: TRBD1
clone_size: many
cdr3_aa: CASSQDPGQGVPNTEAFF
cdr3_nt: TGCGCCAGCAGCCAAGATCCCGGACAGGGGGTTCCGAACACTGAAGCTTTCTTT

v_call: TRBV3-1
j_call: TRBJ2-5
d_call: -
clone_size: many
cdr3_aa: CASGPGNGGETQYF
cdr3_nt: TGTGCCAGCGGCCCCGGGAACGGGGGAGAGACCCAGTACTTC

v_call: TRBV7-9
j_call: TRBJ1-1
d_call: -
clone_size: many
cdr3_aa: CASSFGTPWGAFF
cdr3_nt: TGTGCCAGCAGCTTCGGGACACCTTGGGGAGCTTTCTTT

v_call: TRBV4-1
j_call: TRBJ2-7
d_call: TRBD2
clone_size: many
cdr3_aa: CASSLSGRYSYEQYF
cdr3_nt: TGCGCCAGCAGCCTAAGCGGGAGGTACTCCTACGAGCAGTACTTC

v_call: TRBV4-1
j_call: TRBJ2-5
d_call: -
clone_size: many
cdr3_aa: CASSQQTKETQYF
cdr3_nt: TGCGCCAGCAGCCAACAGACTAAAGAGACCCAGTACTTC

v_call: TRBV2
j_call: TRBJ2-4
d_call: TRBD1
clone_size: many
cdr3_aa: CASSGRTGFRNIQYF
cdr3_nt: TGTGCCAGCAGTGGTCGGACAGGGTTTCGAAACATTCAGTACTTC

v_call: TRBV5-1
j_call: TRBJ2-2
d_call: TRBD2
clone_size: many
cdr3_aa: CASSLASGGGTGELFF
cdr3_nt: TGCGCCAGCAGCTTGGCTAGCGGGGGAGGCACCGGGGAGCTGTTTTTT

v_call: TRBV5-4
j_call: TRBJ1-2
d_call: -
clone_size: many
cdr3_aa: CASSMDSNYGYTF
cdr3_nt: TGTGCCAGCAGCATGGACAGTAACTATGGCTACACCTTC

v_call: TRBV3-1
j_call: TRBJ1-1
d_call: -
clone_size: many
cdr3_aa: CASSQEVGLNTEAFF
cdr3_nt: TGTGCCAGCAGCCAAGAAGTCGGATTGAACACTGAAGCTTTCTTT